These 24 T cell receptor beta chains were sequenced from one sample in a study of blood T cell repertoires in COVID-19. Using immunoSEQ multiplex PCR, the repertoire was profiled, and TCRdb retains in-frame clones only, with some absent. The sample includes under 350,000 clones, roughly nine tenths of them seen just once. What was sequenced was PBMCs or T cells enriched from blood (not recorded which). All receptors derive from a woman between 18 and 29 years old who had recovered from COVID-19.

This chain connects TRBV29-1 to TRBJ1-2; perhaps TRBD1 as D (6 bases). The CDR3 length is 12 residues. Per the germline V gene, CDR1 is SQVTM and CDR2 is ANQGSEA. Trimming took 0 bases from V and 8 from J, leaving 10 bases between them. Here the CDR3 reads CSVEDPDSGYTF. CDR3 nucleotides: TGCAGCGTTGAAGATCCGGACAGCGGCTACACCTTC.

The chain is built from TRBV15 and TRBJ1-2; no firm D call. CDR3 length equals 15 residues. CDR1 and CDR2 from the germline V gene are LNHNV and YYDKDF (reference sequence). Trimming took 0 bases from V and 5 from J, leaving 13 bases between them. In DNA, the CDR3 is TGTGCCACCAGCAGAGAACCGGGGATGGGGTATGGCTACACCTTC. It is translated as CATSREPGMGYGYTF.

The chain joins TRBV24-1 to TRBJ1-5, with 7 bases lining up with TRBD1. The CDR3 runs to 16 residues. V was pared by 9 bases and J by 2 bases, with 12 bases of the junction left unmatched. CDR1 is KGHDR and CDR2 is SFDVKD in the germline V gene. CDR3 loop: CATSSTGEGGNQPQHF. The DNA of the CDR3 is TGTGCCACCTCCTCAACAGGGGAAGGAGGCAATCAGCCCCAGCATTTT.

V is TRBV9 and J is TRBJ2-3, with 8 bases fitting TRBD2. V dropped 4 bases and J dropped 3; count of bases not matched to a gene: 13. CDR1 is SGDLS, CDR2 YYNGEE, per germline. The CDR3 runs 17 residues. The CDR3 coding sequence is TGTGCCAGCAGCCACCGCGGGGGAGCGGGGGATACAGATACGCAGTATTTT. Protein: CASSHRGGAGDTDTQYF.

V and J are TRBV7-2 and TRBJ2-1; TRBD2 matches at 12 bases. Germline V lookup: CDR1 SGHTA, CDR2 FQGNSA. J gave up 7 bases and V 5 bases, and 3 bases lay outside the gene matches. The CDR3 spans 14 residues. CDR3 in amino acids: CASSRTSGVNEQFF. In DNA form, the CDR3 reads TGTGCCAGCAGCCGGACTAGCGGGGTAAATGAGCAGTTCTTC.

This sequence joins TRBV19 and TRBJ2-2, with 8 bases identical to TRBD1. The CDR3 runs to 14 residues. V shed 8 bases, J shed 5 bases, and the junction held 7 bases outside the gene matches. From germline, CDR1 is LNHDA and CDR2 SQIVND (reference sequence). CDR3 bases: TGTGCCAGTTCCCCAGGGGGCTGGACCGGGGAGCTGTTTTTT. Its protein product is CASSPGGWTGELFF. Drawing the rest from reference TRBV19 and TRBJ2-2, the complete variable domain is DGGITQSPKYLFRKEGQNVTLSCEQNLNHDAMYWYRQDPGQGLRLIYYSQIVNDFQKGDIAEGYSVSREKKESFPLTVTSAQKNPTAFYLCASSPGGWTGELFFGEGSRLTVL.

The chain uses TRBV28 and TRBJ2-4, with D possibly TRBD1 on 6 matching bases. The CDR3 sequence is 14 residues long. Germline lookup yields CDR1 MDHEN and CDR2 SYDVKM. The V end lost 3 bases, the J end lost 2 bases, and 8 bases lay between the germline ends. CDR3 protein: CASSLWGPKNIQYF. The CDR3 DNA follows: TGTGCCAGCAGTTTGTGGGGGCCCAAAAACATTCAGTACTTC.

The chain combines TRBV5-4 with TRBJ2-3; 12 bases are a match to TRBD2. The germline CDR1 and CDR2 sequences are SGHNT and YYREEE (reference sequence). The CDR3 sequence is 15 residues long. Trimming removed 0 bases from V and 4 bases from J; junction bases left unmatched: 0. CDR3 sequence reads: CASSLGLAGADTQYF. The CDR3 DNA reads TGTGCCAGCAGCTTGGGACTAGCGGGGGCAGATACGCAGTATTTT.

The chain uses TRBV30 and TRBJ2-2; D unresolved. V lost 4 bases and J lost 6, with 9 bases in between. CDR3 size: 12 residues. The germline V gene encodes CDR1 GTSNPN and CDR2 SVGIG (reference sequence). The CDR3 sequence: CAWIVRPGELFF. The DNA for the CDR3 is TGTGCCTGGATAGTACGTCCCGGGGAGCTGTTTTTT.

This chain connects TRBV4-1 to TRBJ1-2; D is perhaps TRBD1 (5 bases). V was cut by 5 bases and J by 6 bases, with 19 bases left in between. Germline CDR1 MGHRA, CDR2 YSYEKL. This CDR3 has 15 residues. In nucleotides, the CDR3 is TGCGCCAGCAGCTCTCCTGGGGCCCAAGGGGATGGCTACACCTTC. It encodes CASSSPGAQGDGYTF.

This clone has a handful of counts. The same CDR3 can be traced to other DNA sequences in this sample. The chain carries TRBV6-2 or TRBV6-3 and TRBJ1-1; the D is unclear. The V and J ends lost 3 bases and 1 base respectively, with 6 bases between them. The V gene's germline CDR1 is MNHEY and CDR2 SVGEGT. CDR3 length equals 13 residues. CDR3 in amino acids: CASSYGQNTEAFF. CDR3 DNA: TGTGCCAGCAGTTATGGGCAGAACACTGAAGCTTTCTTT.

CDR3 protein: CASSFGGTGPTDTQYF. The CDR3 DNA sequence: TGTGCCAGCAGCTTCGGGGGGACTGGCCCTACAGATACGCAGTATTTT. The gene calls are TRBV11-2 and TRBJ2-3; 7 nucleotides line up with TRBD2. The CDR3 loop spans 16 amino acids. CDR1 is SGHAT, CDR2 FQNNGV, per germline. V shed 3 bases and J 3 bases; nucleotides not matched to a gene: 9.

The CDR3 sequence: CASSFGRAGGYTF. CDR3 DNA sequence: TGTGCCAGCAGCTTCGGCCGGGCGGGAGGCTACACCTTC. V and J are TRBV7-9 and TRBJ1-2; unclear D gene. Trimming took off 3 bases at V and 8 bases at J, with 13 bases between the two ends. The CDR3 contains 13 residues. CDR1 and CDR2 (germline): SEHNR, FQNEAQ (reference sequence).

The chain has TRBV5-5 and TRBJ1-2; the D is unclear. Trimming shortened V by 0 bases and J by 2 bases, and 8 bases separated the two germline ends. Germline loops: CDR1 SGHKS, CDR2 YYEKEE (reference sequence). The CDR3 contains 14 residues. The CDR3 nucleotides are TGTGCCAGCAGCTTGGTGCGAGTGAACTATGGCTACACCTTC. Translation: CASSLVRVNYGYTF.

This clone showed up just a few times. The V gene is TRBV28, the J gene TRBJ2-7; tentative D call: TRBD2 (6 bases). This CDR3 has 13 amino acids. CDR1 and CDR2 (germline): MDHEN, SYDVKM. The ends were cut back, 2 bases at V and 6 bases at J, with 11 bases in the middle. The CDR3 spells CASSLEEGIEQYF. The CDR3 nucleotides read TGTGCCAGCAGTTTAGAGGAGGGCATCGAGCAGTACTTC.

This clone was picked up one time. The chain links TRBV2 to TRBJ2-7; TRBD1 matches at 9 bases. The CDR3 length is 15 residues. The V segment lost 4 bases and the J segment 5 bases; nucleotides outside the gene matches: 9. Germline V gene data show CDR1 as SNHLY and CDR2 as FYNNEI. The CDR3, as DNA: TGTGCCAGCAGTGTTTGGGACAGGGATTTGAACGAGCAGTACTTC. Residues: CASSVWDRDLNEQYF.

The CDR3: CASSPGEYGYTF. The DNA of the CDR3 is TGTGCCAGCAGCCCTGGAGAGTATGGCTACACCTTC. The chain carries TRBV3-1 (or the pseudogene TRBV3-2) and TRBJ1-2; no reliable D call. With 4 bases removed from V and 5 bases from J, the gap between germline ends came to 8 bases. Germline V gene lookup returns CDR1 LGHDT and CDR2 YNNKEL (reference sequence). The CDR3 has 12 residues.

This clone has just a few counts. The chain carries TRBV4-1 and TRBJ2-2; 7 bases are a match to TRBD2. The CDR3 runs 16 residues. J gave up 0 bases and V 1 base, and 2 bases lay outside the gene matches. The germline CDR1 and CDR2 sequences are MGHRA and YSYEKL. The CDR3 bases are TGCGCCAGCAGCCAAGCCGGGACTACGAACACCGGGGAGCTGTTTTTT. As protein: CASSQAGTTNTGELFF.

This chain joins TRBV28 and TRBJ1-3, with D possibly being TRBD1 (6 bases). The germline V gene has CDR1 MDHEN and CDR2 SYDVKM. V was clipped by 10 bases and J by 3 bases, with 16 bases between them. CDR3 size: 14 residues. CDR3 protein: CATSRGAGGNTIYF. DNA of the CDR3: TGTGCCACCAGCCGGGGGGCGGGTGGAAACACCATATATTTT.

The V and J genes are TRBV19 and TRBJ1-1; unclear D gene. This CDR3 region has 13 residues. The germline V and J ends were trimmed by 6 bases and 1 base, with 9 bases remaining between them. From germline, CDR1 is LNHDA and CDR2 SQIVND (reference sequence). DNA of the CDR3: TGTGCCAGTAGCCCACAATGGAACACTGAAGCTTTCTTT. Translating it yields CASSPQWNTEAFF.

The chain links TRBV7-9 to TRBJ2-7, with 7 bases aligning to TRBD1. Germline lookup yields CDR1 SEHNR and CDR2 FQNEAQ (reference sequence). The ends lost 1 base at V and 3 bases at J; junction bases unmatched: 3. The CDR3 is 14 amino acids. The CDR3: CASSLVGQVYEQYF. The CDR3 DNA follows: TGTGCCAGCAGCTTAGTTGGACAGGTCTACGAGCAGTACTTC. Looking up the rest from reference TRBV7-9 and TRBJ2-7 gives the full variable domain: DTGVSQNPRHKITKRGQNVTFRCDPISEHNRLYWYRQTLGQGPEFLTYFQNEAQLEKSRLLSDRFSAERPKGSFSTLEIQRTEQGDSAMYLCASSLVGQVYEQYFGPGTRLTVT.

J is TRBJ2-3 and V is TRBV4-3; 12 bases map to TRBD2. V dropped 4 bases and J dropped 6; count of bases not matched to a gene: 5. CDR1 and CDR2 (germline): LGHNA, YSLEER. The CDR3 covers 15 residues. The CDR3 bases are TGCGCCAGCAGCCCGGGACTAGCGGGCTCGGATACGCAGTATTTT. Translated: CASSPGLAGSDTQYF.

This clone has only one observation. The V gene is TRBV20-1, the J gene TRBJ2-5, with D perhaps TRBD2 (5 bases). The germline V and J ends were trimmed by 6 bases and 5 bases, with 7 bases remaining between them. The CDR3 runs to 10 residues. Germline values: CDR1 DFQATT, CDR2 SNEGSKA (reference sequence). In DNA, the CDR3 is TGCAGTGCAAGGGAGGAGACCCAGTACTTC. Its protein product is CSAREETQYF.

This clone was seen a few times. The rearrangement joins TRBV2 to TRBJ1-5, with a tentative D call TRBD1 (5 bases). V was cut by 2 bases and J by 5 bases, with 10 bases left in between. CDR1 is SNHLY, CDR2 FYNNEI, per germline. CDR3 size: 14 residues. CDR3 DNA: TGTGCCAGCAGTGAACAGGGTAGGGATCAGCCCCAGCATTTT. It codes for CASSEQGRDQPQHF.